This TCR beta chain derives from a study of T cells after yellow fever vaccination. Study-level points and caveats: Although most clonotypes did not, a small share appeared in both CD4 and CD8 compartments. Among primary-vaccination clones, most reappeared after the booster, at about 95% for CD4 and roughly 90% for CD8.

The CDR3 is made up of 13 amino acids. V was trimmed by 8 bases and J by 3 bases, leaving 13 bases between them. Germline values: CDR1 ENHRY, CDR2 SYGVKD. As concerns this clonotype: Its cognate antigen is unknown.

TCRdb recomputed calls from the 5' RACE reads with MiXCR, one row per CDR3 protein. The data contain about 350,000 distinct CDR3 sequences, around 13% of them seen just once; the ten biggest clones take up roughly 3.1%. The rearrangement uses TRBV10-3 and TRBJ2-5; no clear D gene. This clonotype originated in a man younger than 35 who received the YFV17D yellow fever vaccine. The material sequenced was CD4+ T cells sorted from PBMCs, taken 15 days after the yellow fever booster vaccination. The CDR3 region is CAIQDWPKETQYF. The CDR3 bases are TGTGCCATCCAAGACTGGCCGAAAGAGACCCAGTACTTC.